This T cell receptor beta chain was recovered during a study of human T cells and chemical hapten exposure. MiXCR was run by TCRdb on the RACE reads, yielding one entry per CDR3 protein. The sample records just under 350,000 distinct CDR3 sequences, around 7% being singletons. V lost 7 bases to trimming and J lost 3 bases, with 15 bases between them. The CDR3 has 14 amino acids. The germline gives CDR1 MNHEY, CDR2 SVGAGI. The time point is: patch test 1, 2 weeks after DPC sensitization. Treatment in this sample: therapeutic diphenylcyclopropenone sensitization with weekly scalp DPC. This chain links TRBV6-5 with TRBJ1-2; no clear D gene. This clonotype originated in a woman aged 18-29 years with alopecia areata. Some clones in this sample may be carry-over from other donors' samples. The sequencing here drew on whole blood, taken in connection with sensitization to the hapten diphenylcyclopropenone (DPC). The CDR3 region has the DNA TGTGCCAGCACCACCCAAAAGGAGGACTATGGCTACACCTTC. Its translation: CASTTQKEDYGYTF.